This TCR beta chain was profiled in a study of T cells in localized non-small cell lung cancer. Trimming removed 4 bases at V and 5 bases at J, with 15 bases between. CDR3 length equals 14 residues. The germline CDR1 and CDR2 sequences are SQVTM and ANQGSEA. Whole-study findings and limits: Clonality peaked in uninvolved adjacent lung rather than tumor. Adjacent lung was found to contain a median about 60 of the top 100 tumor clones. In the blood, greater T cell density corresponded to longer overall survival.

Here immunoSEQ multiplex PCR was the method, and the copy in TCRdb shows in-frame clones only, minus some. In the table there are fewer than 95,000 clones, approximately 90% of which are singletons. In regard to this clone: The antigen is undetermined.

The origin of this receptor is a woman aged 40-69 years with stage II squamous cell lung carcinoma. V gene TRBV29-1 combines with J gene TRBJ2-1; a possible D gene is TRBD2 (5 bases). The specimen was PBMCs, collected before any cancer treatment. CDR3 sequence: CSVVSLAFNNEQFF. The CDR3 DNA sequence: TGCAGCGTTGTCAGCCTAGCCTTCAACAATGAGCAGTTCTTC.